This T cell receptor (beta chain) was captured in a study of molecular identifiers for immune sequencing clone quantification (dated 2018 in TCRdb). Describing the broader study: For a replicate experiment, RNA from approximately 20,000 or 100,000 naive CD8 T cells was divided into five aliquots, of which four were sequenced. This methods study benchmarked molecular-identifier clustering-based TCR repertoire sequencing (MIDCIRS) and TCR RNA copy counting, using CD8 T cells to do so. What the research found in general, with its limitations: Spiked-in Jurkat TCR RNA equivalent to a single cell was reported to be detectable even among approximately 1 million naive CD8 T cells. Approximately 2.7 recovered TCR RNA copies per cell were obtained by modeling, versus roughly 10 by digital PCR, implying a capture efficiency of about 30%. Naive libraries contained spiked-in Jurkat TCR RNA (approximately nine copies' worth), which is not part of the donor repertoire. The sizes of highly expanded clones could end up underestimated when identical TCR molecules share a barcode. In CMV-specific effector cells, clones with more than 20 RNA copies accounted for over 97% of molecules, whereas in naive cells such clones accounted for under 1%. Without barcode sub-clustering, chimeric consensus sequences inflated TCR diversity; chimeras reached as high as 47%.

Naive CD8 T cell libraries were made from around 18,000 to 910,000 sorted cells using 10%, 30% or 50% of purified RNA. Naive CD8 T cells, defined as CD8+CD4-CCR7+CD45RA+, were FACS-sorted into RLT Plus buffer on a BD FACSAria II. To test detection sensitivity, Jurkat RNA equivalent to nine to ten TCR copies was spiked into samples of roughly 18,000-1,000,000 naive CD8 T cells. Enrichment of CD8 T cells was performed with RosetteSep CD8+ T Cell Enrichment Cocktail and Ficoll-Paque, after which ACK red cell lysis was carried out. From its cysteine to its phenylalanine, the CDR3 spans 13 amino acids. CDR3 DNA is the only sequence kept; it has 39 bases, read in frame from the first base. CDR1 LNHDA and CDR2 SQIVND were looked up in the germline V gene (reference sequence). Deletion took 11 bases off V and 3 bases off J, with a span of 14 bases between the germline ends. The protocol used for the library was PCR. TCRdb shows the sequencer as NextSeq 500. Bulk TCR libraries were prepared as previously described, using TCR primers listed in Table S5. Purification of total RNA was performed with the Qiagen AllPrep DNA/RNA kit. Before analysis, reads from multiple sequencing runs of one library were combined. Regarding the original processing steps: Reads were retained only if the reads had an exact TCR constant sequence, and the retained reads were trimmed to 150 nt and grouped according to their 12-nt molecular barcodes. Reads inside each barcode group were sub-clustered using a 15% Levenshtein threshold, and a quality-weighted consensus sequence was constructed for each RNA molecule. Non-functional sequences were excluded, and lower-count sequences lying one edit away from another sequence were also excluded. On the basis of fitting two negative binomial distributions, barcode sub-clusters with fewer than 20% of the maximum read count were discarded. TCRdb ran its own pipeline on the public reads, namely fastp trimming at Q25 and MiXCR clone calling, and kept in-frame beta chains. Each CDR3 protein gets just one entry, which takes the most common genes and DNA from the rows behind it. None of the V and J calls come from the authors' own analysis; TCRdb made them. The sample table contains approximately 590,000 distinct CDR3 sequences; only one count was recorded for about 25% of them. The ten largest account for about 0.8% of the sample.

To note about this clonotype: No antigen is known for it. Nothing much larger sits one base from this clone, and base qualities are not available.

This sequence uses TRBV19 and TRBJ1-5, with TRBD1 perhaps the D gene, on 6 matching bases. The receptor was isolated from a human donor in good health. Some libraries in this study had Jurkat cell RNA spiked in. Material: naive CD8+ T cells from blood, with Jurkat cell RNA spiked in. The cell subset or site tag for this specimen amounts to: FACS-sorted CD8+CD4-CCR7+CD45RA+ naive T cells. In nucleotide form, the sequence is TGTGCCGGGGGGCTACAGAACAATCAGCCCCAGCATTTT. This translates into CAGGLQNNQPQHF.